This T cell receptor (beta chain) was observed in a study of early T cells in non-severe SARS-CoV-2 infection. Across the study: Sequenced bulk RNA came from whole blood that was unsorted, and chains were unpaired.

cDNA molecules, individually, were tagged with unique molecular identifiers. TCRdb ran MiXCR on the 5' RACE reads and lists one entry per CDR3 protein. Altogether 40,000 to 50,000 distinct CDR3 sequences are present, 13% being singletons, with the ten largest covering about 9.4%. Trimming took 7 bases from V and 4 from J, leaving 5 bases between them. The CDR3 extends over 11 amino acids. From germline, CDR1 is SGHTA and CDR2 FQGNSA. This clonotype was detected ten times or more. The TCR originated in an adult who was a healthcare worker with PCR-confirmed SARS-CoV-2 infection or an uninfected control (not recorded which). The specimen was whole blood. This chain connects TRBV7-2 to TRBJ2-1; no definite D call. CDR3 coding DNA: TGTGCCAGCACTTATTACAATGAGCAGTTCTTC. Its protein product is CASTYYNEQFF.